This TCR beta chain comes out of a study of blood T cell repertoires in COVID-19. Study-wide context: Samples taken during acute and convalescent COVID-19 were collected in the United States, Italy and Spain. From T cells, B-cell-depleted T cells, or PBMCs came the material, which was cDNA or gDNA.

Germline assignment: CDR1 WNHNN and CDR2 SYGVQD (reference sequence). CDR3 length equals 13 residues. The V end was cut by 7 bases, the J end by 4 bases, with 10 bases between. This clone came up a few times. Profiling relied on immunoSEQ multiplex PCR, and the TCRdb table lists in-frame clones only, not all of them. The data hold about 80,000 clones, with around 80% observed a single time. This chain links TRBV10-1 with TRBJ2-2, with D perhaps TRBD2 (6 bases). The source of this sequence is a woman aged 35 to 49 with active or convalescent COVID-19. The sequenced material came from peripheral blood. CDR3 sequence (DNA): TGCGCCAGCACCCAGGGAGGCACCGGGGAGCTGTTTTTT. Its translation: CASTQGGTGELFF.